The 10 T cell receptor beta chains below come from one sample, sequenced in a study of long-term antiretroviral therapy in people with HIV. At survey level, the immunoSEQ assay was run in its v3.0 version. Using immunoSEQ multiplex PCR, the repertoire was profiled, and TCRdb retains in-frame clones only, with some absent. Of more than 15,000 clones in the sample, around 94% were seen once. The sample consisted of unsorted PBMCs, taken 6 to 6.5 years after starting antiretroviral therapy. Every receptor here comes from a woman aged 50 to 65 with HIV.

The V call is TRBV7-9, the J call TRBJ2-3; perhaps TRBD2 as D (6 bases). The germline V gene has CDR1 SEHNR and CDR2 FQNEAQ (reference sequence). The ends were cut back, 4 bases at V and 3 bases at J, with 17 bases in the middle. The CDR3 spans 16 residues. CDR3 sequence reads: CASSSRDSRGTDTQYF. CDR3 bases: TGTGCCAGCAGCTCCAGGGACTCCCGAGGGACAGATACGCAGTATTTT.

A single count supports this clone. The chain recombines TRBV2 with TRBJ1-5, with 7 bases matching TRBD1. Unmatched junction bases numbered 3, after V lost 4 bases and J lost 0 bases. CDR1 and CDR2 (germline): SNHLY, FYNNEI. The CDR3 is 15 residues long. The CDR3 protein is CASSGGQLSNQPQHF. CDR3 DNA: TGTGCCAGCAGTGGGGGACAGCTTAGCAATCAGCCCCAGCATTTT.

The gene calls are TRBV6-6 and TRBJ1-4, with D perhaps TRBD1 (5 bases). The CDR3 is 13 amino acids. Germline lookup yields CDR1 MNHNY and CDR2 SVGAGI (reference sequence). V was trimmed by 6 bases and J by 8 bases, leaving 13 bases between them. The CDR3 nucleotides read TGTGCCAGCAGGCGGGGGTCTGACGAAAAACTGTTTTTT. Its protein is CASRRGSDEKLFF.

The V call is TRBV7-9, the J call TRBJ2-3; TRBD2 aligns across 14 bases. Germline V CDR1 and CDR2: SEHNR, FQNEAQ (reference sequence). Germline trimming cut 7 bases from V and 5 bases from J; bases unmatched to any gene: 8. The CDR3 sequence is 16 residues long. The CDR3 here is CASTRLAGGPGDTQYF. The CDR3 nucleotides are TGTGCCAGCACTCGACTAGCGGGAGGGCCAGGAGATACGCAGTATTTT.

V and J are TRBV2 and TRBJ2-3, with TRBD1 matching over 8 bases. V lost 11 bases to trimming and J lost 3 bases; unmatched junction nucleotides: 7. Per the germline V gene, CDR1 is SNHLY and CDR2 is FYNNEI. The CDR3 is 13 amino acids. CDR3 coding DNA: TGTGCCGGAATGGACAGGGAAACAGATACGCAGTATTTT. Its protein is CAGMDRETDTQYF.

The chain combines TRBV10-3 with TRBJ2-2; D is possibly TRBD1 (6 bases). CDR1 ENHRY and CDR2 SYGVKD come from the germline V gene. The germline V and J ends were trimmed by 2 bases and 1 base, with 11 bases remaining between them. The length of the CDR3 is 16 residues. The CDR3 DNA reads TGTGCCATCAGTGAGGGGGGACACGAGAACACCGGGGAGCTGTTTTTT. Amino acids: CAISEGGHENTGELFF.

The CDR3, as DNA: TGTGCCAGCAGCCTCGGGCCAGGGACAGGGGGGACCGGGGAGCTGTTTTTT. It encodes CASSLGPGTGGTGELFF. The chain links TRBV7-9 to TRBJ2-2; 11 bases line up with TRBD1. The CDR3 is made up of 17 amino acids. Losses at the gene ends were 5 bases for V and 5 bases for J; bases not matched to a gene: 10. Per the germline V gene, CDR1 is SEHNR and CDR2 is FQNEAQ (reference sequence).

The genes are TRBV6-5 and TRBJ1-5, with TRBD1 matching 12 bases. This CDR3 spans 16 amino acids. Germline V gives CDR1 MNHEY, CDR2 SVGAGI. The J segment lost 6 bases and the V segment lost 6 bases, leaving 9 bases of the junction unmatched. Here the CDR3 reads CASSYGTGGSGQPQHF. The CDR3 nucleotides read TGTGCCAGCAGCTACGGGACAGGGGGCAGCGGTCAGCCCCAGCATTTT.

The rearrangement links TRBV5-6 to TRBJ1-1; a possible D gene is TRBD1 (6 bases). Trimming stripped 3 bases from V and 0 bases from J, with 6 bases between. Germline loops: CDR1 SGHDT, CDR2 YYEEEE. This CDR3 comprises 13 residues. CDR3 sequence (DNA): TGTGCCAGCAGCTGGGACATGAACACTGAAGCTTTCTTT. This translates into CASSWDMNTEAFF. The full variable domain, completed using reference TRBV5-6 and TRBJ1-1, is DAGVTQSPTHLIKTRGQQVTLRCSPKSGHDTVSWYQQALGQGPQFIFQYYEEEERQRGNFPDRFSGHQFPNYSSELNVNALLLGDSALYLCASSWDMNTEAFFGQGTRLTVV.

This chain's CDR3 is CASSLESSGITTYEQYF. The CDR3 DNA is TGCGCCAGCAGCTTGGAGAGTAGCGGGATTACTACCTACGAGCAGTACTTC. The chain combines TRBV5-1 with TRBJ2-7, with 8 bases that match TRBD2. Germline V gene data show CDR1 as SGHRS and CDR2 as YFSETQ. V dropped 0 bases and J dropped 2; count of bases not matched to a gene: 10. There are 17 residues in the CDR3.